Listed here is a single T cell receptor beta chain. What it binds is not known. Measured with immunoSEQ multiplex PCR; TCRdb has only the in-frame clones, and not every one. The sample includes some 80,000 clones, approximately 80% of them seen just once. This CDR3 has 12 residues. Germline lookup yields CDR1 SGHNT and CDR2 YYREEE (reference sequence). The junction had 4 bases not matched to a gene; V was cut back by 10 bases and J by 5 bases. The data were taken from a study of memory CD4+ T cells and cytomegalovirus serostatus. Looking at the study overall: Of the healthy Belgian adults, nine or ten were CMV seropositive and 20 to 30 seronegative. General study results and limits: Each of approximately 61 CMV-associated TCRbeta sequences occurred in one to five individuals.

Single viable CD3+CD4+CD8-CD45RO+ cells were sorted as the memory CD4+ T cells. Donors' CMV status reflects serum IgG against pp150, pp28, p38, p52. CD4+ T cells were isolated by positive magnetic selection. Sequencing was done on a sample of memory CD4+ T cells from blood. The V gene is TRBV5-4, the J gene TRBJ2-5; 11 bases are shared with TRBD1. The sequence was collected from an adult in good health and CMV-seronegative. The CDR3 region has the DNA TGTGCCGGACAGGGGGCGTCGGAGACCCAGTACTTC. This codes for CAGQGASETQYF. Full variable domain (rest looked up from reference TRBV5-4 and TRBJ2-5): ETGVTQSPTHLIKTRGQQVTLRCSSQSGHNTVSWYQQALGQGPQFIFQYYREEENGRGNFPPRFSGLQFPNYSSELNVNALELDDSALYLCAGQGASETQYFGPGTRLLVL.